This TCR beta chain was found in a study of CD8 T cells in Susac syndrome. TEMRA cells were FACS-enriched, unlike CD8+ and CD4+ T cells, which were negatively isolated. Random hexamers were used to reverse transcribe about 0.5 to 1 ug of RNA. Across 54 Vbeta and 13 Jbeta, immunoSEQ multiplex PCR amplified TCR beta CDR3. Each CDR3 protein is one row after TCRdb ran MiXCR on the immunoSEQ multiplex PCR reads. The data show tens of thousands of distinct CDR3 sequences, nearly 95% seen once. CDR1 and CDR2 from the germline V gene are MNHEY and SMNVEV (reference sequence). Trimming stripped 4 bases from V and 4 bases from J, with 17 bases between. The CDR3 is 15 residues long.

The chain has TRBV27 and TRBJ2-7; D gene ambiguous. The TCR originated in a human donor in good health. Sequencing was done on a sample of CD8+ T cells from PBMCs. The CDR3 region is CASSSPAPHDYEQYF. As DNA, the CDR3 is TGTGCCAGCAGTTCCCCAGCTCCCCATGATTACGAGCAGTACTTC.